The entry below describes one TCR beta chain. Antigen specificity is unknown. The data stem from a study of cytomegalovirus exposure and HLA in healthy donors. PCR used 60 Vbeta primers and 13 Jbeta primers. Sequenced by immunoSEQ multiplex PCR; TCRdb stores in-frame clones only, minus some. Of over 150,000 clones detected, around 80% appear once; the ten largest clones hold 2% to 2.5%. The CDR3 totals 14 residues. From germline, CDR1 is SGDLS and CDR2 YYNGEE. V shed 2 bases and J shed 5 bases, with 13 bases lying between them. Study-level findings and limits: The study put 150 or so TCR beta chains on its list as cytomegalovirus-associated. The majority of CMV-associated TCR beta chains were reported as apparently HLA-restricted in a later analysis. Some V segments could not be told apart, so they were left out, TRBV6-2 and TRBV6-3 among them. Later work associated fewer than 20,000 TCR beta sequences with HLA alleles at 0.05 false discovery rate.

The source of this sequence is a man aged 35-49 years in good health and CMV-seronegative. The V and J genes are TRBV9 and TRBJ1-2; tentatively, D is TRBD1 (6 bases). Sequenced material: PBMCs. CDR3 sequence reads: CASSVGGADYGYTF. The CDR3, as DNA: TGTGCCAGCAGCGTTGGGGGGGCAGATTATGGCTACACCTTC.